This record covers a single TCR beta chain. The sample belongs to a study of Graves' ophthalmopathy and Graves' hyperthyroidism. V was trimmed by 6 bases and J by 5 bases, leaving 5 bases between them. The length of the CDR3 is 11 residues. The germline CDR1 and CDR2 sequences are MNHEY and SVGEGT. Transcripts of RNA were the source for amplifying TCR beta CDR3 regions. Amplification began with first-round RT-PCR using HTBI primers, then second-round multiplex PCR was performed. MiXCR, run by TCRdb on the multiplex PCR reads, gives a single entry per CDR3 protein. In the table there are about 620,000 distinct CDR3 sequences, 22% of which are singletons.

The TCR was taken from a woman aged 18-30 years with stable Graves' hyperthyroidism. Some clones in this sample may be carry-over from other donors' samples. The J gene is TRBJ2-1, the V gene TRBV6-2 or TRBV6-3; D uncertain. Source material: peripheral blood. CDR3 DNA: TGTGCCAGCAGAATAAACAATGAGCAGTTCTTC. It encodes CASRINNEQFF.